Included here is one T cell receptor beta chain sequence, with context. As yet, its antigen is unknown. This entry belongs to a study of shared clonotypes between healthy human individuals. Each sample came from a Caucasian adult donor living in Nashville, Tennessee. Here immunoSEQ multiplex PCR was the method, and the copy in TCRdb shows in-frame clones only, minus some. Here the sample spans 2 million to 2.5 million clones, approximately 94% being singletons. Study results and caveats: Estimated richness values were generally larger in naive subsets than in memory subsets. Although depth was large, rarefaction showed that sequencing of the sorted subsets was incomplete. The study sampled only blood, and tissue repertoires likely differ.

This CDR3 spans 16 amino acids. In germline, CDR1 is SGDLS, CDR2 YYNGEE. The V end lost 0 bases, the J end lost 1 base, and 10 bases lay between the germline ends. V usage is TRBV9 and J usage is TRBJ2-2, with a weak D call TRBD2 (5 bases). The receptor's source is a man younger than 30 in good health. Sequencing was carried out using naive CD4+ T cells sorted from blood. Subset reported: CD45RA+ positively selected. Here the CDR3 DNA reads TGTGCCAGCAGCGTAGGTCCAGCGGTGAACACCGGGGAGCTGTTTTTT. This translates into CASSVGPAVNTGELFF.